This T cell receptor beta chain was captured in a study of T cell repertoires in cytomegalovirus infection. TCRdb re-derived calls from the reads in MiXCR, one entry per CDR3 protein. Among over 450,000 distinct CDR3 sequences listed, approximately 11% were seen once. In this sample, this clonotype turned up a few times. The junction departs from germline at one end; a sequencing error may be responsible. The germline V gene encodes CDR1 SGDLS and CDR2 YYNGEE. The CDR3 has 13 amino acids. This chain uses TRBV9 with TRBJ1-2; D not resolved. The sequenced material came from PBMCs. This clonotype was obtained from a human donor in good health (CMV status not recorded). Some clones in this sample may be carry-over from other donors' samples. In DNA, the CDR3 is TGTGCCAGCAGCGCGGACGGAGGCCTCTCCCCGTTCTTC. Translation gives CASSADGGLSPFF.